This T cell receptor (beta chain) appears in the sequencing data of a study of shared clonotypes between healthy human individuals. The CDR3 loop spans 15 amino acids. Looked up from germline, CDR1 is MNHEY and CDR2 is SMNVEV (reference sequence). V was pared by 5 bases and J by 5 bases, with 18 bases between. Data came from immunoSEQ multiplex PCR; TCRdb stores just in-frame clones and leaves some out. The sample consists of 2,500,000 or so clones, around 93% of them appearing once. The sequence came from a man younger than 30 in good health. Some clones in this sample may be carry-over from other donors' samples. The chain links TRBV27 to TRBJ1-2, with D unclear. Specimen: naive CD4+ T cells from PBMCs. Indicated subset: CD45RA+ positively selected. The CDR3, as DNA: TGTGCCAGCAGTCCATCATGGGCCGACTTTTATGGCTACACCTTC. Amino acids: CASSPSWADFYGYTF.